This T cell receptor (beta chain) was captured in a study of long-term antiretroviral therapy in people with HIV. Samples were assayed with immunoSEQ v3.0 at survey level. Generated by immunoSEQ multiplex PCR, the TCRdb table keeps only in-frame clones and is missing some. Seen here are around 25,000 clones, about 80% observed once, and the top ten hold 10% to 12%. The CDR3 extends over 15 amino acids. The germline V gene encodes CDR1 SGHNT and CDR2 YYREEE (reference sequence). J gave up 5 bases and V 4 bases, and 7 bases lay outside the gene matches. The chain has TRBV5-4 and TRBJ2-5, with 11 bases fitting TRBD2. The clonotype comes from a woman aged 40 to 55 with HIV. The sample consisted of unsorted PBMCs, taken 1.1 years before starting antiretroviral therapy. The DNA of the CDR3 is TGTGCCAGCAGCCTGACTAGCGGGAAAGTGGAGACCCAGTACTTC. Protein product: CASSLTSGKVETQYF.